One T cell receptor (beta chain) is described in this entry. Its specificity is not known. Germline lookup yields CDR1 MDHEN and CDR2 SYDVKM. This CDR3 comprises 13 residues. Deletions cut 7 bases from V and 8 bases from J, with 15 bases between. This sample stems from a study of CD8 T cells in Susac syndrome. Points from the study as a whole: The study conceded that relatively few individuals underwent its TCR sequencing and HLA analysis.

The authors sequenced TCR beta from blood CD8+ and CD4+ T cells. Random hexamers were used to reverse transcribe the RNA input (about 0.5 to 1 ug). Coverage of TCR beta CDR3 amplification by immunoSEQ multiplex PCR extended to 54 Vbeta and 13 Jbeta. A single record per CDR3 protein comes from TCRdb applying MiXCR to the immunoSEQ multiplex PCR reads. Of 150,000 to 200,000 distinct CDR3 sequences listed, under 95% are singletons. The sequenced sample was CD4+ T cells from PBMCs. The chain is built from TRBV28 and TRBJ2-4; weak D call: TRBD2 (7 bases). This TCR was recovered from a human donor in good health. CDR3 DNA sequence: TGTGCCAGCACCTTGGCGGGGGCAGACATTCAGTACTTC. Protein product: CASTLAGADIQYF.